The rows below give T cell receptor beta chains drawn from one sample of a study of beta chain features in type 1 diabetes. Generated by immunoSEQ multiplex PCR, the TCRdb table keeps only in-frame clones and is missing some. The repertoire holds under 400,000 clones, with about 15% as singletons. The sequenced sample was central memory CD4+ T cells from blood. These receptors were collected from a man aged 25-45 years in good health. CDR3s include the opening cysteine and the closing phenylalanine or tryptophan. A D gene is named only where the DNA matches it firmly. Part of the rows lack a size; the others show once, few, many or a class for expanded clones.

size	J	V	D	CDR3	DNA
-	TRBJ2-5	TRBV4-1	-	CASSLGLGKETQYF	TGCGCCAGCAGCTTAGGGTTGGGCAAAGAGACCCAGTACTTC
few	TRBJ2-7	TRBV7-9	-	CASSTTRDSRAVYEQYF	TGTGCCAGCAGCACAACTCGGGACTCGCGGGCAGTATACGAGCAGTACTTC
-	TRBJ1-2	TRBV28	TRBD1	CASRSSGTTGGCDF	TGTGCCAGCAGGTCATCTGGGACTACAGGGGGGTGCGATTTC
many	TRBJ2-6	TRBV7-6	-	CASSGHSGANVLTF	TGTGCCAGCAGCGGACACTCTGGGGCCAACGTCCTGACTTTC
few	TRBJ2-1	TRBV27	TRBD2	CASSFIPGLAGAEQFF	TGTGCCAGCAGCTTCATTCCGGGACTAGCGGGAGCTGAGCAGTTCTTC
many	TRBJ2-1	TRBV11-2	TRBD2	CASSLATSAALNEQFF	TGTGCCAGCAGCTTAGCAACTAGCGCCGCACTCAATGAGCAGTTCTTC
-	TRBJ2-6	TRBV5-1	TRBD1	CASRMGQGVAGANVLTF	TGCGCCAGCAGAATGGGACAGGGAGTCGCTGGGGCCAACGTCCTGACTTTC
few	TRBJ1-2	TRBV30	-	CAWNPGTAGGRYGYTF	TGTGCCTGGAATCCCGGGACGGCAGGCGGTCGCTATGGCTACACCTTC
few	TRBJ1-3	TRBV7-2	-	CASSGLEDIAGNTIYF	TGTGCCAGCAGCGGACTCGAGGACATAGCTGGAAACACCATATATTTT
few	TRBJ2-3	TRBV6-5	-	CASSYSRTRGDTQYF	TGTGCCAGCAGTTACTCTAGGACGAGGGGGGATACGCAGTATTTT
few	TRBJ2-1	TRBV4-3	TRBD2	CASSQEASGGYNEQFF	TGCGCCAGCAGCCAAGAAGCGAGCGGGGGGTACAATGAGCAGTTCTTC
few	TRBJ2-3	TRBV28	TRBD2	CASMLGTSGNTDTQYF	TGTGCCAGCATGTTGGGGACTAGCGGGAACACAGATACGCAGTATTTT
-	TRBJ2-2	TRBV6-5	-	CASSRTVTGELFF	TGTGCCAGCAGTAGGACGGTGACCGGGGAGCTGTTTTTT
few	TRBJ2-1	TRBV6-1	TRBD2	CASSGSLASYNEQFF	TGTGCCAGCAGTGGTTCACTAGCGTCCTACAATGAGCAGTTCTTC
-	TRBJ2-1	TRBV29-1	-	CSVERRRGGYNEQFF	TGCAGCGTTGAAAGGCGGAGGGGGGGGTACAATGAGCAGTTCTTC
-	TRBJ2-5	TRBV6-1	-	CASSDRAFRQAVGETQYF	TGTGCCAGCAGTGACCGCGCCTTTCGACAGGCAGTGGGAGAGACCCAGTACTTC
few	TRBJ1-2	TRBV15	TRBD1	CATSRGQEGGYTF	TGTGCCACCAGCCGGGGACAGGAAGGTGGCTACACCTTC
-	TRBJ1-1	TRBV9	-	CASSVGDNMNTEAFF	TGTGCCAGCAGCGTAGGGGATAACATGAACACTGAAGCTTTCTTT
few	TRBJ1-2	TRBV30	-	CAWLGTEQPSNYGYTF	TGTGCCTGGTTGGGAACAGAGCAGCCCTCTAACTATGGCTACACCTTC
-	TRBJ1-6	TRBV6-1	TRBD1	CASSRAGQGNSPLHF	TGTGCCAGCAGCAGGGCAGGACAGGGGAATTCACCCCTCCACTTT
-	TRBJ2-1	TRBV11-2	TRBD1	CASSSGQGGNEQFF	TGTGCCAGCAGCTCCGGACAGGGTGGGAATGAGCAGTTCTTC
few	TRBJ2-7	TRBV5-1	-	CASKAREGGEQYF	TGCGCCAGCAAGGCTAGGGAGGGGGGCGAGCAGTACTTC
-	TRBJ1-5	TRBV9	-	CASSPTAHSNQPQHF	TGTGCCAGCAGCCCCACCGCCCATAGCAATCAGCCCCAGCATTTT
-	TRBJ2-1	TRBV11-2	-	CASSPEGEQFF	TGTGCCAGCAGCCCCGAAGGGGAGCAGTTCTTC
few	TRBJ1-2	TRBV2	TRBD1	CASTKDRDYGYTF	TGTGCCAGCACTAAGGACAGGGACTATGGCTACACCTTC
few	TRBJ2-3	TRBV11-2	-	CASSSVMGVDTQYF	TGTGCCAGCAGCTCTGTCATGGGGGTTGATACGCAGTATTTT
-	TRBJ2-4	TRBV6-1	-	CASSEGFQGTSKNIQYF	TGTGCCAGCAGTGAAGGCTTTCAGGGTACATCCAAAAACATTCAGTACTTC
-	TRBJ2-1	TRBV12-5	TRBD2	CASGLGLAVDNEQFF	TGTGCTAGTGGTTTGGGACTAGCGGTCGACAATGAGCAGTTCTTC
few	TRBJ1-5	TRBV23-1	-	CASSQGCDRAGYSNQPQHF	TGCGCCAGCAGTCAAGGGTGCGACCGGGCGGGTTATAGCAATCAGCCCCAGCATTTT
few	TRBJ2-5	TRBV9	TRBD2	CASSVDQRGQETQYF	TGTGCCAGCAGCGTAGACCAGCGGGGGCAAGAGACCCAGTACTTC
few	TRBJ2-3	TRBV4-2	TRBD2	CASSQDLGTSGSTDTQYF	TGTGCCAGCAGCCAAGACCTCGGGACTAGCGGTAGCACAGATACGCAGTATTTT
few	TRBJ1-1	TRBV10-3	-	CAISATRADTEAFF	TGTGCCATCAGTGCCACGAGGGCGGACACTGAAGCTTTCTTT
few	TRBJ1-1	TRBV11-3	-	CASSLRQNTEAFF	TGTGCCAGCAGCTTAAGGCAGAACACTGAAGCTTTCTTT
-	TRBJ1-1	TRBV7-2	-	CASSLIRDHREAFF	TGTGCCAGCAGCTTAATTAGGGATCACCGCGAAGCTTTCTTT
-	TRBJ1-2	TRBV9	TRBD1	CASSVDPQGARGYTF	TGTGCCAGCAGCGTAGACCCACAGGGGGCGCGGGGCTACACCTTC
-	TRBJ2-3	TRBV5-6	-	CASTRDGLTDTQYF	TGTGCCAGCACCCGGGACGGCCTCACAGATACGCAGTATTTT
few	TRBJ2-3	TRBV11-3	TRBD2	CASSFGTSVSDTQYF	TGTGCCAGCAGCTTCGGGACTAGCGTCTCAGATACGCAGTATTTT
many	TRBJ1-2	TRBV2	-	CASSEGWRDGYTF	TGTGCCAGCAGTGAAGGGTGGCGGGACGGCTACACCTTC
-	TRBJ1-2	TRBV6-1	TRBD1	CASSGPGTGFEYGYTF	TGTGCCAGCAGTGGACCCGGGACAGGGTTTGAATATGGCTACACCTTC
-	TRBJ2-5	TRBV19	-	CASRGRRNQGETQYF	TGTGCCAGTAGGGGCCGGCGGAACCAGGGGGAGACCCAGTACTTC
-	TRBJ2-5	TRBV29-1	-	CSVDKQRETQYF	TGCAGCGTTGACAAGCAGAGGGAGACCCAGTACTTC
-	TRBJ2-5	TRBV7-7	-	CASSWRGYQETQYF	TGTGCTAGCAGCTGGAGGGGGTACCAAGAGACCCAGTACTTC
few	TRBJ1-3	TRBV7-2	-	CASSPTTAGNTIYF	TGTGCCAGCAGCCCTACAACGGCTGGAAACACCATATATTTT
-	TRBJ2-1	TRBV11-3	TRBD2	CASSFGAGGLNEQFF	TGTGCCAGCAGCTTCGGAGCGGGAGGGCTGAATGAGCAGTTCTTC
-	TRBJ1-2	TRBV19	TRBD1	CASSTPGQGYGYTF	TGTGCCAGTAGTACCCCGGGACAGGGCTATGGCTACACCTTC
-	TRBJ1-4	TRBV7-7	-	CASSPDSAGEKLFF	TGTGCCAGCAGCCCCGACTCCGCGGGTGAAAAACTGTTTTTT
-	TRBJ1-5	TRBV18	TRBD1	CASSNTGTENQPQHF	TGTGCCAGCTCGAACACCGGGACAGAGAATCAGCCCCAGCATTTT
-	TRBJ1-1	TRBV6-5	-	CAISRESTEAFF	TGTGCCATCAGTCGGGAGAGCACTGAAGCTTTCTTT
-	TRBJ2-6	TRBV6-9	-	CASSLDGSGANVLTF	TGTGCCAGCAGCCTGGACGGCTCGGGGGCCAACGTCCTGACTTTC
-	TRBJ1-2	TRBV18	TRBD1	CASSPPGTDYGYTF	TGTGCCAGCTCACCCCCAGGGACAGACTATGGCTACACCTTC
-	TRBJ2-3	TRBV27	TRBD1	CASSAQGAYTQYF	TGTGCCAGCAGTGCGCAGGGGGCATATACGCAGTATTTT
-	TRBJ2-3	TRBV5-4	-	CASSQVMGGTSTDTQYF	TGTGCCAGCAGCCAAGTTATGGGCGGGACTAGCACAGATACGCAGTATTTT
-	TRBJ2-5	TRBV6-5	TRBD2	CASSLVAGGGIGTQYF	TGTGCCAGCAGTTTAGTAGCGGGAGGGGGTATCGGGACCCAGTACTTC
many	TRBJ2-5	TRBV2	TRBD1	CASISDRLRETQYF	TGTGCCAGCATATCGGACAGGCTGCGGGAGACCCAGTACTTC
few	TRBJ2-5	TRBV11-3	TRBD1	CASSYSGTGGSETQYF	TGTGCCAGCAGTTACTCCGGGACAGGGGGATCAGAGACCCAGTACTTC